This T cell receptor (beta chain) was captured by sequencing in a study of PD-1 blockade in mismatch repair-deficient tumors. Generated by immunoSEQ multiplex PCR, the TCRdb table keeps only in-frame clones and is missing some. The sample has some 49,000 clones, 65% to 80% seen once; the top ten hold about 3.5%. Losses at the gene ends were 3 bases for V and 4 bases for J; bases not matched to a gene: 10. The germline CDR1 and CDR2 sequences are SGDLS and YYNGEE. This CDR3 contains 16 residues. The TCR sequence derives from an adult with mismatch repair-deficient cancer. The sample in question was PBMCs, obtained before pembrolizumab treatment. The chain joins TRBV9 to TRBJ1-5; 7 bases map to TRBD1. The CDR3 protein is CASSGPPGQINQPQHF. The CDR3 DNA follows: TGTGCCAGCAGCGGTCCCCCGGGACAGATAAATCAGCCCCAGCATTTT.